The clone carrying this TCR beta chain appeared a few times. What it recognizes is unknown. The sample is drawn from a study of CD8+ T cells in alopecia areata. Sorting of PBMCs yielded the CD4+ and CD8+ T cells. Findings of the study overall: Higher clonality and more expanded CD8+ clones appeared in lesional than normal scalp. TCR sharing was clearer in mice than between patients, perhaps partly owing to patient HLA diversity. Scalp specimens additionally yield sequences from normal skin's resident alphabeta T cells.

This CDR3 contains 15 residues. Germline V gene lookup returns CDR1 MNHEY and CDR2 SVGAGI. The V and J ends lost 6 bases and 10 bases, in that order; junction bases with no gene match: 10. TCR sequencing used cDNA made by reverse transcription of extracted RNA. The protocol was immunoSEQ multiplex PCR, while the TCRdb copy is restricted to in-frame clones and leaves out a portion. The data contain about 110,000 clones, roughly 60% of them seen just once; the ten biggest clones take up approximately 22%. Sequenced material: CD8+ T cells sorted from blood. The TCR was taken from a human donor in good health. The chain combines TRBV6-5 with TRBJ2-1, with 12 bases fitting TRBD2. The CDR3 bases are TGTGCCAGCAGCGCTCTAGCGGGGGGGGGTGTCGAGCAGTTCTTC. Translated, it gives CASSALAGGGVEQFF.